The clone carrying this TCR beta chain has ten or more counts. Trimming took 0 bases from V and 4 from J, leaving 10 bases between them. The CDR3 sequence is 16 residues long. The germline V gene has CDR1 MNHEY and CDR2 SVGAGI. The data were taken from a study of spatial heterogeneity in lung cancer. The study tagged each TCR cDNA molecule with a unique molecular identifier. TCRdb re-called the 5' RACE reads with MiXCR, one entry per CDR3 protein. This table has about 48,000 distinct CDR3 sequences, about 5.8% appearing once. This sample's time point: sample taken at primary tumor resection. The chain employs TRBV6-5 and TRBJ2-6; D gene unclear. The TCR originated in a male donor with early-stage non-small cell lung cancer. The specimen comprised PBMCs, sampled at surgery. The CDR3 DNA is TGTGCCAGCAGTTACTCGGGCCAAGCGGGGGCCAACGTCCTGACTTTC. Its protein product is CASSYSGQAGANVLTF.